Below, 8 T cell receptor beta chains from the same sample are listed, as sequenced in a study of T cells after yellow fever vaccination. Each CDR3 protein is one row after TCRdb ran MiXCR on the 5' RACE reads. In the table there are about 340,000 distinct CDR3 sequences, 3% to 4.5% of which are singletons. The starting material was PBMCs, obtained 5 days after the yellow fever booster vaccination. Source of these receptors: a man between 18 and 35 years old who received the YFV17D yellow fever vaccine.

The chain uses TRBV4-1 and TRBJ1-4; D is ambiguous. Trimming stripped 4 bases from V and 4 bases from J, with 13 bases between. Germline V CDR1 and CDR2: MGHRA, YSYEKL. This CDR3 has 15 amino acids. The CDR3 bases are TGCGCCAGCAGCCGGGTCGGGGAAGATAATGAAAAACTGTTTTTT. Translated, it gives CASSRVGEDNEKLFF.

This clonotype was detected only a few times. The chain employs TRBV23-1 and TRBJ2-3, with 8 bases aligning to TRBD2. TRBV23-1 is designated an ORF whose function remains uncertain. Trimming at V came to 0 bases and at J to 3 bases, leaving 14 bases not matched to a gene. This CDR3 is built from 19 residues. In nucleotides, the CDR3 is TGCGCCAGCAGTCAATCGAGGCGGGGGGCCGCCCATACTACAGATACGCAGTATTTT. Its protein is CASSQSRRGAAHTTDTQYF.

This clonotype was counted between two and nine times. This rearrangement joins TRBV9 to TRBJ1-1; weak D call: TRBD1 (6 bases). V lost 4 bases and J lost 0, with 13 bases in between. Germline lookup yields CDR1 SGDLS and CDR2 YYNGEE. CDR3 length: 15 residues. CDR3 DNA sequence: TGTGCCAGCAGCCCCCTCGACAGGTTGAACACTGAAGCTTTCTTT. It is translated as CASSPLDRLNTEAFF.

The genes are TRBV28 and TRBJ2-1, with 9 bases lining up with TRBD1. This CDR3 comprises 17 residues. CDR1 MDHEN and CDR2 SYDVKM come from the germline V gene. Unmatched junction bases numbered 13, after V lost 5 bases and J lost 5 bases. Here the CDR3 DNA reads TGTGCCAGCAGTCCCAGACAGGGGGTGATTGCACACAATGAGCAGTTCTTC. Translation: CASSPRQGVIAHNEQFF.

The genes are TRBV5-5 and TRBJ2-5; the D is unclear. CDR3 size: 14 residues. The germline gives CDR1 SGHKS, CDR2 YYEKEE (reference sequence). V lost 6 bases to trimming and J lost 3 bases, with 15 bases between them. CDR3 nucleotides: TGTGCCAGCACCCCGTCGGACCTTGAAGAGACCCAGTACTTC. This sequence encodes CASTPSDLEETQYF.

The J gene is TRBJ2-1, the V gene TRBV6-2 or TRBV6-3; weak D call: TRBD1 (5 bases). The V gene lost 5 bases and the J gene lost 0 bases, with 20 bases spanning the gap. CDR1 and CDR2 (germline): MNHEY, SVGEGT. The CDR3 is 18 residues long. CDR3 loop: CASSPLRQRTSSYNEQFF. Here the CDR3 DNA reads TGTGCCAGCAGTCCCCTCCGACAGCGCACAAGCTCCTACAATGAGCAGTTCTTC.

At least ten counts were recorded for this clonotype. The chain combines TRBV6-1 with TRBJ1-1; D is uncertain. This CDR3 has 13 residues. Germline values: CDR1 MNHNS, CDR2 SASEGT. The V end was cut by 3 bases, the J end by 1 base, with 6 bases between. CDR3 sequence (DNA): TGTGCCAGCAGTGACCGTCCGAACACTGAAGCTTTCTTT. Translation: CASSDRPNTEAFF.

This clonotype was observed a handful of times. The chain is built from TRBV12-3 or TRBV12-4 and TRBJ2-1; 12 positions agree with TRBD2. With V trimmed by 8 bases and J by 6 bases, 2 bases remained unmatched. The CDR3 contains 13 residues. CDR3 nucleotides: TGTGCCAGCCTAGCGGGGGGGCTCAATGAGCAGTTCTTC. It is translated as CASLAGGLNEQFF.